This T cell receptor beta chain was captured in a study of T cell responses to AZD1222 COVID-19 vaccine. General study results and limits: The study identified only 6 or 7 AZD1222 recipients as seropositive at baseline. Donors were mostly white British, more females; clonal diversity possibly underestimated.

The V and J ends lost 7 bases and 0 bases respectively, with 21 bases between them. Germline V gene sequence: CDR1 SQVTM, CDR2 ANQGSEA. The CDR3 sequence is 16 residues long. The protocol was immunoSEQ multiplex PCR, while the TCRdb copy is restricted to in-frame clones and leaves out a portion. The repertoire has some 130,000 clones, 92% of them found once; the top ten carry about 3.5%. On this clone: Its target is not known.

The sample consisted of peripheral blood, taken on day 0 of AZD1222 vaccination. V usage is TRBV29-1 and J usage is TRBJ1-1, with D maybe TRBD1 (5 bases). The TCR was taken from an adult in good health. CDR3 coding DNA: TGCAGCGGCACCCTGCCGGGACGGGTCATGAACACTGAAGCTTTCTTT. Translated, it gives CSGTLPGRVMNTEAFF.